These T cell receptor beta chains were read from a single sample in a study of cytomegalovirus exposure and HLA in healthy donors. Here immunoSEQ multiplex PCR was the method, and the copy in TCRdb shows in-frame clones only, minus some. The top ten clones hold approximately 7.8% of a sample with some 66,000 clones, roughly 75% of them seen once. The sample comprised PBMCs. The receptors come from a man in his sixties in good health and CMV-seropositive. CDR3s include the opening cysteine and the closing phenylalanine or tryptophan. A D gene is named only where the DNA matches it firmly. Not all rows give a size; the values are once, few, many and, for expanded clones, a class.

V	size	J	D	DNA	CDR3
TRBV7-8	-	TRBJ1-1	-	TGTGCCAGCAGCTTAGAGGGGGTAGGGACTGAAGCTTTCTTT	CASSLEGVGTEAFF
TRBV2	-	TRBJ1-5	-	TGTGCCAGCAGTGAAGCACAGTTCAATGATCAGCCCCAGCATTTT	CASSEAQFNDQPQHF
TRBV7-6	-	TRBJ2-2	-	TGTGCCAGCAGCTTAAGATATACCCGGCAGGCCGGGGAGCTGTTTTTT	CASSLRYTRQAGELFF
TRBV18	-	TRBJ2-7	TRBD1	TGTGCCAGCTCATCCAGACAGGGGGTGCTTGAGGAGCAGTACTTC	CASSSRQGVLEEQYF
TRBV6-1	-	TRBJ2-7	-	TGTGCCAGCAGTGAAGGGGCGGGCGCCTACGAGCAGTACTTC	CASSEGAGAYEQYF
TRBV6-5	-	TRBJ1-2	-	TGTGCCAGCAGTTACAGAGGCGCTGGCTACACCTTC	CASSYRGAGYTF
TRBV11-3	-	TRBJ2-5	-	TGTGCCAGCAGCCCTAAGTTTTTTGGAGGACAAGAGACCCAGTACTTC	CASSPKFFGGQETQYF
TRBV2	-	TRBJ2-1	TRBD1	TGTGCCAGCAGTGTCGGGACAGGGTGGGGGGGTGAGCAGTTCTTC	CASSVGTGWGGEQFF
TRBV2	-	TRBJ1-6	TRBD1	TGTGCCAGCATTTTCGACAGGGGGCTCGATAATTCACCCCTCCACTTT	CASIFDRGLDNSPLHF
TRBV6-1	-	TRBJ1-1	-	TGTGCCAGCAGTGGCAGGAACACTGAAGCTTTCTTT	CASSGRNTEAFF
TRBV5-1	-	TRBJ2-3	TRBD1	TGCGCCAGCAGCCAAGGACAGGGTTTAAGCACAGATACGCAGTATTTT	CASSQGQGLSTDTQYF
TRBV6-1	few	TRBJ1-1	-	TGTGCCAGCAGTAAAACGGGGGGGAACACTGAAGCTTTCTTT	CASSKTGGNTEAFF
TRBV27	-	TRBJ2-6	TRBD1	TGTGCCAGCGGCTCCAGGACAGGGCGAGGGGCCAACGTCCTGACTTTC	CASGSRTGRGANVLTF
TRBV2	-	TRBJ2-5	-	TGTGCCAGCACCCCGGGATTACAAGAGACCCAGTACTTC	CASTPGLQETQYF
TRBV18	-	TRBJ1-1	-	TGTGCCAGCTCAGAGCAGGGGCAGAACACTGAAGCTTTCTTT	CASSEQGQNTEAFF
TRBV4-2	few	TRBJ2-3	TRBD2	TGTGCCAGCAGCCAAGATCCGCTAGCGGGGGAAACCAGCACAGATACGCAGTATTTT	CASSQDPLAGETSTDTQYF
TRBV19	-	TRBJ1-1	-	TGTGCCAGTAGTATCCAGACAGGTAACACTGAAGCTTTCTTT	CASSIQTGNTEAFF
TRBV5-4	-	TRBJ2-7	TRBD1	TGTGCCAGCAGCTTGCAAGGGGGCCCGGGCGAGCAGTACTTC	CASSLQGGPGEQYF
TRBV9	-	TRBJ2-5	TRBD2	TGTGCCAGCAGCGTTTCCCGTGGGAGCGGGAGGACGGAGACCCAGTACTTC	CASSVSRGSGRTETQYF
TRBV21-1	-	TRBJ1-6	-	TGTGCCAGCAGCAAAGACAGGGTTAATTCACCCCTCCACTTT	CASSKDRVNSPLHF
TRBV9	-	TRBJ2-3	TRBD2	TGTGCCAGCAGCGTGGGGACTAGCGGGTCCTCAGATACGCAGTATTTT	CASSVGTSGSSDTQYF
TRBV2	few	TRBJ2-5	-	TGTGCCAGCAGAAACCAGGGGTTGCAGACCCAGTACTTC	CASRNQGLQTQYF
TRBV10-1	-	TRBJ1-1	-	TGCGCCAGCACCCGGACACATGGGGCTGAAGCTTTCTTT	CASTRTHGAEAFF
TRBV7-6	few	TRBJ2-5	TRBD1	TGTGCCAGCACCCTCTTGGGACAGCAAGAGACCCAGTACTTC	CASTLLGQQETQYF
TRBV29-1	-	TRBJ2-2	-	TGCAGCGTTGAGGCAGAAAACACCGGGGAGCTGTTTTTT	CSVEAENTGELFF
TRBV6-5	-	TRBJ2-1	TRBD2	TGTGCCAGCAGTACCGGGACTAGCTACAATGAGCAGTTCTTC	CASSTGTSYNEQFF
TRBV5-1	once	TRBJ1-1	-	TGCGCCAGCAGCTTGGCCGGGGGGAACACTGAAGCTTTCTTT	CASSLAGGNTEAFF
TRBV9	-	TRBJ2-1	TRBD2	TGTGCCAGCAGCGTAGGGGGACTAGCGGGCTCCTACAATGAGCAGTTCTTC	CASSVGGLAGSYNEQFF
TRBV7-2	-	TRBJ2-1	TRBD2	TGTGCCAGCAGCGTGCGCGAACTAGCGAACAATGAGCAGTTCTTC	CASSVRELANNEQFF
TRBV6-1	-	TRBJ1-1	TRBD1	TGTGCCAGCAGTGTGAGGACAGGGGGCACTGAAGCTTTCTTT	CASSVRTGGTEAFF
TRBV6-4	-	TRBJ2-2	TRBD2	TGTGCCAGCAGTGCCGGGACTAGCACCGGGGAGCTGTTTTTT	CASSAGTSTGELFF
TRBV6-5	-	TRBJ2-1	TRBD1	TGTGCCAGCAGTTATTCCGCGGGACAGGGACACGAGCAGTTCTTC	CASSYSAGQGHEQFF